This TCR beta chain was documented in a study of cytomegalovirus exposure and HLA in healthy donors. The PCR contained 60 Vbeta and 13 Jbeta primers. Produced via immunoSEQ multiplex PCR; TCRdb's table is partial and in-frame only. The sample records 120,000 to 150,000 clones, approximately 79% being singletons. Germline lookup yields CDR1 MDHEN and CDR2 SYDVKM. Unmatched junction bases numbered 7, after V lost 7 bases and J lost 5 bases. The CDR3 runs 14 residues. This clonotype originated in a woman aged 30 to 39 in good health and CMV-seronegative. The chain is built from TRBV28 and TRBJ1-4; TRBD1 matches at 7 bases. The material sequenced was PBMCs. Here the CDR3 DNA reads TGTGCCAGCAAGAGGGACAGCCCAAATGAAAAACTGTTTTTT. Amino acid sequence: CASKRDSPNEKLFF.